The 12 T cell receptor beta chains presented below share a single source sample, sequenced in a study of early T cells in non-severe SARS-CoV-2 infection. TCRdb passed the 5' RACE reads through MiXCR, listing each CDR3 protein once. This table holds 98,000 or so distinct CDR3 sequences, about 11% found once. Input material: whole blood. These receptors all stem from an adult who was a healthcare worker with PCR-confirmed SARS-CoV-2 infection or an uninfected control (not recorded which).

The CDR3 spells CSAVGDAGELFF. The CDR3 DNA sequence: TGCAGCGCGGTTGGGGATGCCGGGGAGCTGTTTTTT. The chain joins TRBV20-1 to TRBJ2-2; no definite D call. The CDR3 runs 12 residues. Germline V CDR1 and CDR2: DFQATT, SNEGSKA (reference sequence).

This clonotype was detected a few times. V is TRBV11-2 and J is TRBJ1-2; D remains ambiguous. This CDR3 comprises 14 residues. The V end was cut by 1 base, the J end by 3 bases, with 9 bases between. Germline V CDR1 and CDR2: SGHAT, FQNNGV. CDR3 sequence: CASSLGPGYYGYTF. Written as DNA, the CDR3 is TGTGCCAGCAGCTTAGGACCGGGCTACTATGGCTACACCTTC.

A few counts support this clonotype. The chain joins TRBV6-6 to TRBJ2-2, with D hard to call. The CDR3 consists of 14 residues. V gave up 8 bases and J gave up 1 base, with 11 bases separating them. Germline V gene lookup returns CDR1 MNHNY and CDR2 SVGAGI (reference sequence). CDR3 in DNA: TGTGCCAGCGGCGAAGTTCAGAACACCGGGGAGCTGTTTTTT. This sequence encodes CASGEVQNTGELFF.

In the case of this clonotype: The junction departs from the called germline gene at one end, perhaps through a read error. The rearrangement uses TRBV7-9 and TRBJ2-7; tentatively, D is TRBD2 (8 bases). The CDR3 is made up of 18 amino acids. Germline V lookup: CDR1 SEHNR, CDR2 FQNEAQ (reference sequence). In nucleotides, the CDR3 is TGTGCCAGCAGCTCCCGGGAGGGGGCCGACAAAGTCCCCTACGAGCAGCACTTC. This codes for CASSSREGADKVPYEQHF.

The CDR3 DNA follows: TGTGCCAGCAGTGAAGCGCACAGCTCCTACGAGCAGTACTTC. It is translated as CASSEAHSSYEQYF. This chain joins TRBV2 and TRBJ2-7; D call uncertain. CDR1 and CDR2 from the germline V gene are SNHLY and FYNNEI. This CDR3 spans 14 amino acids. V shed 0 bases and J shed 0 bases, with 6 bases lying between them.

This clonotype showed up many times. The CDR3 loop is CASSEDRSSYNEQFF. The CDR3 DNA reads TGCGCCAGCAGCGAAGACAGGAGCTCCTACAATGAGCAGTTCTTC. J is TRBJ2-1 and V is TRBV5-1, with a possible D match to TRBD1 (6 bases). This CDR3 region has 15 residues. V dropped 4 bases and J dropped 0 bases, with 11 bases sitting between them. The germline gives CDR1 SGHRS, CDR2 YFSETQ.

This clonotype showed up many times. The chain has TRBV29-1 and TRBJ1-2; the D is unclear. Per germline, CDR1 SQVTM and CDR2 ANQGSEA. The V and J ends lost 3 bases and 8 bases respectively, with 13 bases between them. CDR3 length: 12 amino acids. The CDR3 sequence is CSVDPLGSGYTF. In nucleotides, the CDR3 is TGCAGCGTTGACCCTTTAGGTAGCGGCTACACCTTC.

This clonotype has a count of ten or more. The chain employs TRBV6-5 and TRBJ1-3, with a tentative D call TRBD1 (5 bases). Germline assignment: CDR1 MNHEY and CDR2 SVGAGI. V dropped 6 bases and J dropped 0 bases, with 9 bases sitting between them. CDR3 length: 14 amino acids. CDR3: CASSRDPSGNTIYF. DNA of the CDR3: TGTGCCAGCAGCAGGGATCCCTCTGGAAACACCATATATTTT.

Here the CDR3 reads CASSSSGRWTGELFF. In nucleotides, the CDR3 is TGTGCCAGCAGCTCTAGCGGGAGGTGGACCGGGGAGCTGTTTTTT. The chain links TRBV12-3 or TRBV12-4 to TRBJ2-2, with TRBD2 matching 11 bases. Trimming removed 6 bases from V and 5 bases from J; junction bases left unmatched: 5. The CDR3 has 15 amino acids.

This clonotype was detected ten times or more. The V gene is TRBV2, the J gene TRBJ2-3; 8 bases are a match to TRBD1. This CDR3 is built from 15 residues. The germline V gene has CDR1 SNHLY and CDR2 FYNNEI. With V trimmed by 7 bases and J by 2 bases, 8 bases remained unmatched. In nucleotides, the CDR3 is TGTGCCAGCACCCCCGGGACAGGCCCCACAGATACGCAGTATTTT. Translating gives CASTPGTGPTDTQYF. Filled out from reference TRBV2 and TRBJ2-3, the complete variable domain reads EPEVTQTPSHQVTQMGQEVILRCVPISNHLYFYWYRQILGQKVEFLVSFYNNEISEKSEIFDDQFSVERPDGSNFTLKIRSTKLEDSAMYFCASTPGTGPTDTQYFGPGTRLTVL.

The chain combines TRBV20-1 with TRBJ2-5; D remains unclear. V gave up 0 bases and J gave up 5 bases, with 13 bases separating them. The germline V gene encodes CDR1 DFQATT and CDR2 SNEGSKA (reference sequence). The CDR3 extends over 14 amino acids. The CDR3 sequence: CSARDAEARETQYF. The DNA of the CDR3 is TGCAGTGCTAGAGATGCTGAAGCTAGGGAGACCCAGTACTTC.

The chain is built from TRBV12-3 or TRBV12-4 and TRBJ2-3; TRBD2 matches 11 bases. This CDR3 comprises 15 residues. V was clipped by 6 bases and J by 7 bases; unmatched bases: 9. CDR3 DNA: TGTGCCAGCAGGGTCGCTAGCGGGGGGCCAAATACGCAGTATTTT. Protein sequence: CASRVASGGPNTQYF.